The 28 T cell receptor beta chains below were found in one sample sequenced in a study of blood T cell repertoires in COVID-19. Clones were read by immunoSEQ multiplex PCR, and TCRdb kept only the in-frame ones, dropping some. The sample lists roughly 230,000 clones; about 87% were seen once. The sample comprised peripheral blood. All receptors derive from a man in his 70s with acute or convalescent COVID-19.

This chain's CDR3 is CASSPRVSGNTIYF. As DNA, the CDR3 is TGTGCCAGCAGCCCCAGGGTTTCTGGAAACACCATATATTTT. The genes are TRBV7-2 and TRBJ1-3, with D possibly being TRBD1 (5 bases). Germline assignment: CDR1 SGHTA and CDR2 FQGNSA. V lost 5 bases and J 1 base, leaving 9 bases between the germline ends. The CDR3 is made up of 14 amino acids.

The rearrangement joins TRBV7-9 to TRBJ2-3; D is possibly TRBD2 (5 bases). CDR1 SEHNR and CDR2 FQNEAQ come from the germline V gene (reference sequence). The ends were cut back, 2 bases at V and 3 bases at J, with 12 bases in the middle. This CDR3 is built from 15 residues. This CDR3 is CASSLRSGWTDTQYF. The CDR3 nucleotides read TGTGCCAGCAGCTTAAGGTCGGGGTGGACAGATACGCAGTATTTT.

The chain has TRBV19 and TRBJ1-1, with D possibly being TRBD1 (5 bases). Trimming took off 6 bases at V and 2 bases at J, with 13 bases between the two ends. In germline, CDR1 is LNHDA, CDR2 SQIVND (reference sequence). CDR3 length: 14 residues. The CDR3 bases are TGTGCCAGTAGCCCCGACAGCTTTAACACTGAAGCTTTCTTT. Translated, it gives CASSPDSFNTEAFF.

This clone was seen only once. The chain links TRBV10-3 to TRBJ1-1; tentatively, D is TRBD1 (6 bases). The CDR3 loop spans 14 amino acids. Germline V lookup: CDR1 ENHRY, CDR2 SYGVKD. With 5 bases removed from V and 8 bases from J, the gap between germline ends came to 18 bases. The DNA of the CDR3 is TGTGCCATCAGTCCCGGACAGACGAGCCTGGAAGCTTTCTTT. Translated: CAISPGQTSLEAFF.

V and J are TRBV5-1 and TRBJ1-6; D not certain. The V gene's germline CDR1 is SGHRS and CDR2 YFSETQ. This CDR3 has 16 amino acids. V lost 0 bases to trimming and J lost 4 bases, with 11 bases between them. In nucleotides, the CDR3 is TGCGCCAGCAGCTTGGGTGGAGAATTGTATAATTCACCCCTCCACTTT. Its translation: CASSLGGELYNSPLHF. Complete variable domain (other parts from reference TRBV5-1 and TRBJ1-6): KAGVTQTPRYLIKTRGQQVTLSCSPISGHRSVSWYQQTPGQGLQFLFEYFSETQRNKGNFPGRFSGRQFSNSRSEMNVSTLELGDSALYLCASSLGGELYNSPLHFGNGTRLTVT.

The CDR3 region has the DNA TGTGCCAGCAGATTATATGGCTACACCTTC. This encodes CASRLYGYTF. The J gene is TRBJ1-2, the V gene TRBV6-5; no clear D gene. The V and J ends lost 6 bases and 5 bases respectively, with 4 bases between them. The germline V gene has CDR1 MNHEY and CDR2 SVGAGI. The CDR3 extends over 10 amino acids.

This clone was detected once. The chain employs TRBV15 and TRBJ2-1, with 8 positions matching TRBD2. In germline, CDR1 is LNHNV, CDR2 YYDKDF (reference sequence). CDR3 length: 15 residues. The V segment lost 4 bases and the J segment 2 bases; nucleotides outside the gene matches: 4. The CDR3 DNA sequence: TGTGCCACCAGCATTCTAGCGGGTCCCTACAATGAGCAGTTCTTC. Translating gives CATSILAGPYNEQFF.

The chain links TRBV6-6 to TRBJ1-2; 8 bases align to TRBD1. Germline CDR1 is MNHNY and CDR2 is SVGAGI (reference sequence). CDR3 size: 14 residues. The ends lost 6 bases at V and 8 bases at J; junction bases unmatched: 11. The CDR3 region has the DNA TGTGCCAGCAGCCTTCGACAGGGGTCGAACGGCTACACCTTC. Its translation is CASSLRQGSNGYTF.

The V and J genes are TRBV3-1 (or the pseudogene TRBV3-2) and TRBJ1-2; D unresolved. Germline V gene data show CDR1 as LGHDT and CDR2 as YNNKEL (reference sequence). Trimming stripped 4 bases from V and 5 bases from J, with 14 bases between. The CDR3 loop spans 14 amino acids. The CDR3 bases are TGTGCCAGCAGCCCACTCCTGATCGGTTATGGCTACACCTTC. This codes for CASSPLLIGYGYTF.

The chain employs TRBV5-4 and TRBJ2-6, with D hard to call. V lost 4 bases and J 1 base, leaving 6 bases between the germline ends. There are 14 residues in the CDR3. The germline V gene has CDR1 SGHNT and CDR2 YYREEE (reference sequence). The CDR3 DNA reads TGTGCCAGCAGCCAATTGTCTGGGGCCAACGTCCTGACTTTC. It yields the protein CASSQLSGANVLTF.

The chain uses TRBV4-2 and TRBJ2-2; 10 bases agree with TRBD2. The germline CDR1 and CDR2 sequences are LGHNA and YNFKEQ. The trim removed 4 bases at V and 6 bases at J, leaving 8 bases unmatched. CDR3 length: 16 amino acids. CDR3 protein: CASSPRLAGLAGELFF. The CDR3 DNA is TGTGCCAGCAGCCCCAGACTAGCGGGTTTGGCCGGGGAGCTGTTTTTT.

CDR3 residues: CASSWDIKGEQYF. CDR3 DNA: TGTGCCAGCAGCTGGGACATAAAGGGCGAGCAGTACTTC. The rearrangement links TRBV5-6 to TRBJ2-7, with TRBD1 as a possible D gene (6 bases). This CDR3 has 13 residues. The V end was cut by 3 bases, the J end by 6 bases, with 13 bases between. Per germline, CDR1 SGHDT and CDR2 YYEEEE.

J is TRBJ1-1 and V is TRBV5-4; tentative D call: TRBD1 (5 bases). V lost 3 bases to trimming and J lost 1 base, with 16 bases between them. This CDR3 contains 16 residues. Germline CDR1 is SGHNT and CDR2 is YYREEE (reference sequence). CDR3: CASSSNGPGKNTEAFF. For the CDR3, the DNA is TGTGCCAGCAGCTCAAATGGTCCAGGGAAGAACACTGAAGCTTTCTTT.

The rearrangement joins TRBV28 to TRBJ1-5; D ambiguous. Germline CDR1 MDHEN, CDR2 SYDVKM. CDR3 length: 18 residues. V dropped 6 bases and J dropped 0 bases, with 21 bases sitting between them. The CDR3 here is CASSRRKKREYSNQPQHF. The CDR3 nucleotides are TGTGCCAGCAGCAGGAGAAAAAAAAGGGAGTATAGCAATCAGCCCCAGCATTTT.

The chain links TRBV5-1 to TRBJ1-5; 11 positions match TRBD1. This CDR3 contains 15 residues. The V gene end was trimmed by 4 bases and the J gene end by 4 bases; junction bases not matched to a gene: 4. The germline CDR1 and CDR2 sequences are SGHRS and YFSETQ. CDR3 nucleotides: TGCGCCAGCAGCGTTGGACAGGGGGCTAATCAGCCCCAGCATTTT. It yields the protein CASSVGQGANQPQHF.

This clone was found once. The chain recombines TRBV28 with TRBJ2-1, with D tentatively TRBD2 (6 bases). The CDR3 sequence is 13 residues long. Germline V CDR1 and CDR2: MDHEN, SYDVKM. The ends were cut back, 10 bases at V and 2 bases at J, with 12 bases in the middle. The CDR3 sequence: CATRENTYNEQFF. CDR3 DNA: TGTGCCACCCGGGAGAACACCTACAATGAGCAGTTCTTC.

The CDR3 DNA reads TGTGCCAGCAGTGAAACTGGGGCTACTTACGAGCAGTACTTC. Its protein product is CASSETGATYEQYF. The rearrangement joins TRBV6-1 to TRBJ2-7; maybe TRBD1 (5 bases). Germline lookup yields CDR1 MNHNS and CDR2 SASEGT. V was shortened by 2 bases and J by 4 bases, with 12 bases between the two germline ends. The CDR3 loop spans 14 amino acids.

The chain links TRBV18 to TRBJ2-3, with D uncertain. The CDR3 contains 12 residues. CDR1 is KGHSH and CDR2 is LQKENI in the germline V gene. V lost 6 bases and J lost 0, with 4 bases in between. The CDR3, as DNA: TGTGCCAGCTCTTCTAGCACAGATACGCAGTATTTT. It yields the protein CASSSSTDTQYF.

This clone has a single count. V is TRBV5-1 and J is TRBJ2-7; 7 bases agree with TRBD2. The CDR3 is 14 amino acids. The trim removed 4 bases at V and 6 bases at J, leaving 10 bases unmatched. CDR1 and CDR2 (germline): SGHRS, YFSETQ. The CDR3 sequence: CASSDKTSRTEQYF. DNA for the CDR3: TGCGCCAGCAGCGATAAGACTAGCAGGACCGAGCAGTACTTC. The entire variable domain, with the rest obtained from reference TRBV5-1 and TRBJ2-7, is as follows: KAGVTQTPRYLIKTRGQQVTLSCSPISGHRSVSWYQQTPGQGLQFLFEYFSETQRNKGNFPGRFSGRQFSNSRSEMNVSTLELGDSALYLCASSDKTSRTEQYFGPGTRLTVT.

The CDR3 sequence is CASSLWAGQETQYF. The CDR3 DNA follows: TGTGCCAGCAGTTTATGGGCAGGGCAGGAGACCCAGTACTTC. The V gene is TRBV27, the J gene TRBJ2-5, with D possibly matching TRBD1 (5 bases). Germline V lookup: CDR1 MNHEY, CDR2 SMNVEV (reference sequence). CDR3 length: 14 amino acids. V was trimmed by 1 base and J by 5 bases, leaving 11 bases between them.

The chain couples TRBV12-3 or TRBV12-4 to TRBJ2-2; D remains unclear. The V gene lost 2 bases and the J gene lost 8 bases, with 9 bases spanning the gap. The CDR3 loop spans 13 amino acids. The CDR3 DNA is TGTGCCAGCAGTTTACAGGTGAAGGGGGAGCTGTTTTTT. As protein: CASSLQVKGELFF.

This chain joins TRBV7-2 and TRBJ1-2, with a possible D match to TRBD1 (6 bases). The CDR3 spans 14 residues. V gave up 4 bases and J gave up 5 bases, with 14 bases separating them. Germline V CDR1 and CDR2: SGHTA, FQGNSA. The CDR3 DNA is TGTGCCAGCAGCTCCGACAGGTCCGGTTATGGCTACACCTTC. Translated, it gives CASSSDRSGYGYTF.

The rearrangement joins TRBV18 to TRBJ1-1, with D possibly TRBD1 on 5 matching bases. V gave up 2 bases and J gave up 2 bases, with 9 bases separating them. The germline V gene encodes CDR1 KGHSH and CDR2 LQKENI. CDR3 length equals 14 residues. The chain's CDR3 is CASSPSGINTEAFF. The CDR3 DNA follows: TGTGCCAGCTCACCATCAGGGATTAACACTGAAGCTTTCTTT.

The rearrangement links TRBV7-3 to TRBJ1-1, with TRBD1 matching over 11 bases. V trimming: 0 bases; J trimming: 6 bases; junction bases outside the gene matches: 6. CDR3 size: 16 residues. Germline V gives CDR1 SGHTA, CDR2 FQGTGA. The CDR3 spells CASSLTGDRGTSEAFF. The CDR3 region has the DNA TGTGCCAGCAGCTTAACCGGGGACAGGGGGACCTCTGAAGCTTTCTTT.

V and J are TRBV19 and TRBJ2-5; the D gene is possibly TRBD1 (6 bases). V was clipped by 8 bases and J by 4 bases, with 17 bases between them. The length of the CDR3 is 14 residues. In germline, CDR1 is LNHDA, CDR2 SQIVND (reference sequence). The CDR3 spells CASRALGGRETQYF. The CDR3 nucleotides are TGTGCCAGTCGAGCCCTAGGGGGACGAGAGACCCAGTACTTC.

The chain recombines TRBV2 with TRBJ2-3; the D gene is possibly TRBD1 (6 bases). The CDR3 has 13 amino acids. The germline V and J ends were trimmed by 10 bases and 2 bases, with 13 bases remaining between them. Per germline, CDR1 SNHLY and CDR2 FYNNEI. This CDR3 is CATRGGSTDTQYF. The CDR3 DNA reads TGTGCCACCCGAGGGGGATCCACAGATACGCAGTATTTT.

V gene TRBV18 combines with J gene TRBJ1-4, with TRBD1 matching 8 bases. Germline V gives CDR1 KGHSH, CDR2 LQKENI. CDR3 size: 12 residues. V trimming: 4 bases; J trimming: 11 bases; junction bases outside the gene matches: 3. The CDR3 loop reads CASSRDRTKLFF. The CDR3 nucleotides read TGTGCCAGCTCACGGGACAGGACTAAACTGTTTTTT. Drawing the rest from reference TRBV18 and TRBJ1-4, the complete variable domain is NAGVMQNPRHLVRRRGQEARLRCSPMKGHSHVYWYRQLPEEGLKFMVYLQKENIIDESGMPKERFSAEFPKEGPSILRIQQVVRGDSAAYFCASSRDRTKLFFGSGTQLSVL.

The J gene is TRBJ1-2, the V gene TRBV28; a possible D gene is TRBD1 (5 bases). The CDR3 is 14 residues long. V lost 6 bases and J lost 8, with 19 bases in between. In germline, CDR1 is MDHEN, CDR2 SYDVKM. The CDR3 protein is CASSLRGGGRGYTF. CDR3 DNA: TGTGCCAGCAGCTTAAGGGGAGGCGGACGGGGCTACACCTTC.